This TCR beta chain originates from a study of T cell responses to AZD1222 COVID-19 vaccine listed by TCRdb under 2021. With regard to the full study: TCR sequencing was performed for 230 to 250 trial participants, of whom roughly 200 were given two doses of AZD1222 and 26 were given two doses of MenACWY control vaccine. Trial participants were enrolled into age subgroups of 18-55, 56-69 and 70-plus years, which contained about 160, 30 and 59 TCR-sequenced participants, respectively.

According to the study, the label for this sample's time point signals: baseline before first vaccination. What this sample's treatment or condition label stands for: meningococcal conjugate vaccine given as trial control. The vaccinee samples were drawn from two UK trials, COV001 and COV002, one of which was a single-blind randomized controlled phase 2/3 trial testing AZD1222 (ChAdOx1 nCoV-19) in healthy adults. For TCRbeta chain sequencing, PBMC samples from trial participants were taken at day 0 and at day 28 after the second dose. The CDR3 has 15 amino acids, counting the end cysteine and phenylalanine. This entry keeps only the CDR3 DNA: 45 bases, framed from base 1. Relative to germline, V is missing 4 bases and J is missing 2 bases, with 6 bases of the junction outside any gene match. The germline V gene gives CDR1 as MNHEY and CDR2 as SVGAGI. The CDR3 regions of human TCRbeta chains were analyzed by immunosequencing. Turning to the authors' computational methods: TCRs in the repertoires were matched against a reference library of SARS-CoV-2-specific TCRs that had been generated with the MIRA antigen-specificity platform. Breadth was defined as the fraction of unique TCRs that were SARS-CoV-2-associated, and depth was defined as the fraction of total T cells that were SARS-CoV-2-associated. Using the MIRA data, each spike-specific TCR was assigned both to the spike region to which the TCR was reactive and to a CD4 or CD8 class. Log10-transformed breadth and depth values were compared by one-way ANOVA with Sidak's multiple comparisons tests. As stored in TCRdb, this immuneACCESS dataset retains in-frame rearrangements with V and J assigned. A fraction of the clones does not appear; measured against another copy, unresolved V genes explain less than half of the discrepancy, and the remainder lacks a known reason. V and J calls and clone size are given by that table; D and trimming were obtained from the DNA. The sample table records approximately 76,000 clones; around nine tenths of these occur just once. The biggest ten clones account for less than 5.5% of the sample.

In this sample, this clone turned up once. Its antigen has not been determined. Per-base quality was not reported, and no clone a single base away is much larger than it. Here is what the overall study found, with its caveats: Only five or six AZD1222 recipients were SARS-CoV-2 seropositive at baseline, limiting conclusions about previously exposed vaccinees. Participants were mostly white British and included more females than males, and it was suggested by the authors that clonal diversity may have been underestimated. Because no day 14 peak-response samples were available, repertoires were characterized only after the peak T cell response. The 56-69-year group was small, and its depth increase did not reach significance, likely because of low power. Reportedly, almost half of the unique spike-specific TCRs recognized epitopes lying outside the regions that are mutated in the B.1.351 and B.1.1.7 variants. Spike-specific TCR breadth and depth rose significantly after two AZD1222 doses compared with day 0 and with MenACWY recipients. The whole spike protein was spanned by vaccine-associated CD4 TCRs, and dominant responses were seen in regions 160-218 and 743-854.

The sequence was obtained from an adult in good health. The material was peripheral blood, obtained on day 0 of MenACWY control vaccination. This receptor chain uses TRBV6-5 and TRBJ2-5, with 8 central nucleotides matching TRBD1. The DNA reads as follows: TGTGCCAGCAGTTCAGTACACAGGGGGCAAGAGACCCAGTACTTC. It translates as CASSSVHRGQETQYF.